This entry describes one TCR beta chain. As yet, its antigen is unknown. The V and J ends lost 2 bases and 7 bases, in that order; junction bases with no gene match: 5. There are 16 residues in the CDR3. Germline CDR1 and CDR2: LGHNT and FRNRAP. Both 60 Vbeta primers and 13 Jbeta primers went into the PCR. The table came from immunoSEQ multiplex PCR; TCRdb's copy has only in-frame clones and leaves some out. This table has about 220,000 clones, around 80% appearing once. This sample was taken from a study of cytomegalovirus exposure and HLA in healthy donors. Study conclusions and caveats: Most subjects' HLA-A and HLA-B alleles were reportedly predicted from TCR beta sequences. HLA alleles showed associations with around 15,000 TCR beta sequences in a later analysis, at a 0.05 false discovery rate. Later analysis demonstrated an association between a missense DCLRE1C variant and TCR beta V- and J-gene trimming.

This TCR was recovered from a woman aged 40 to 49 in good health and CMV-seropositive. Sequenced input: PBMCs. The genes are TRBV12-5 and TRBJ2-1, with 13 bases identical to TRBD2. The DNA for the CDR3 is TGTGCTAGTGGTTTGACCCGGACTAGCGGGAGAAATGAGCAGTTCTTC. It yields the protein CASGLTRTSGRNEQFF.